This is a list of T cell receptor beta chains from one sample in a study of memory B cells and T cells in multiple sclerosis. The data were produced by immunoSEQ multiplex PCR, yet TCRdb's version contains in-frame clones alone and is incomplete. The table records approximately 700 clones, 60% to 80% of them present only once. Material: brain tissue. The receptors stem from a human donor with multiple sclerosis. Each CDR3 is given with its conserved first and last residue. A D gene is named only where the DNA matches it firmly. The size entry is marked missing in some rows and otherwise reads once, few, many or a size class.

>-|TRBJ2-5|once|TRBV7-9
TGTGCCAGCATACTGACGGGGGGCTTGGAGACCCAGTACTTC
CASILTGGLETQYF
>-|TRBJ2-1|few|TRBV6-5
TGTGCCAGCAGTTACCGACAACCGTTCTACAATGAGCAGTTCTTC
CASSYRQPFYNEQFF
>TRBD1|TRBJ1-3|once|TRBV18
TGTGCCAGCTCACAGTTTCCGGGACAGGCACTTTTCCAGAGCTCTGGAAACACCATATATTTT
CASSQFPGQALFQSSGNTIYF
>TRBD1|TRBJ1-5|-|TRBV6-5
TGTGCCAGCAGCCATAATACAGGGGGCAATCAGCCCCAGCATTTT
CASSHNTGGNQPQHF
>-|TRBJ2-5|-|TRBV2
TGTGCCAGCACCTACGGCCAAGAGACCCAGTACTTC
CASTYGQETQYF
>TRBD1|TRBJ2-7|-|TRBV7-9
TGTGCCAGCAGCCCCCGTGGGACAGGGGGCTCCTACGAGCAGTACTTC
CASSPRGTGGSYEQYF
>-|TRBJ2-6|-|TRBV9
TGTGCCAGCAGCGTGGGAGTGGGCTCTGGGGCCAACGTCCTGACTTTC
CASSVGVGSGANVLTF
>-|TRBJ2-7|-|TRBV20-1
TGCAGTGCTCAACAGGATTACGAGCAGTACTTC
CSAQQDYEQYF
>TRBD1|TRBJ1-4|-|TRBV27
TGTGCCAGCAGTTTAGTGGGGACAGGCAATGAAAAACTGTTTTTT
CASSLVGTGNEKLFF
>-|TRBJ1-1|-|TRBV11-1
TGTGCCAGCAGCCCGAGGTTCACTGAAGCTTTCTTT
CASSPRFTEAFF
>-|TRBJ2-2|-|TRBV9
TGTGCCAGCAGCCAAGCGGAACTGAACACCGGGGAGCTGTTTTTT
CASSQAELNTGELFF